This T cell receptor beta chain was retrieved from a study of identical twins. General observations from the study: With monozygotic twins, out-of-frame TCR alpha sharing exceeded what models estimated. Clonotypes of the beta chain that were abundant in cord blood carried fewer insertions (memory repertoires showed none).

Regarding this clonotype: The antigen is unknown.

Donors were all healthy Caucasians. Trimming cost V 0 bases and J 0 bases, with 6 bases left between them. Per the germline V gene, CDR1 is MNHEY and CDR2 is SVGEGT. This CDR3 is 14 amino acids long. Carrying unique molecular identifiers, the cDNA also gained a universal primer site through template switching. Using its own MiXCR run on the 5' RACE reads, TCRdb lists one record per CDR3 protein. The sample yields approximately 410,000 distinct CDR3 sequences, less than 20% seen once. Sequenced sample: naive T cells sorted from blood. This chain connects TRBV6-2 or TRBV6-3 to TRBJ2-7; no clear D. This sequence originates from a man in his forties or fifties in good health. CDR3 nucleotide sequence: TGTGCCAGCAGTTACTCGCTGAGCTCCTACGAGCAGTACTTC. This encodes CASSYSLSSYEQYF.